This entry lists 24 T cell receptor beta chains sequenced from one sample in a study of blood T cells in healthy people across ages. A second 7 to 11 cycle PCR used barcoded and J-beta primers. Using its own MiXCR run on the 5' RACE reads, TCRdb lists one record per CDR3 protein. The sample consists of 1.8 million or so distinct CDR3 sequences, 39% of them appearing once. The source material was blood. Receptors originate from a human donor in good health.

This clonotype occurred a few times. One end of the junction fails to match germline, which may point to a read error. This chain uses TRBV29-1 with TRBJ2-1; D is undetermined. Germline CDR1 reads SQVTM; CDR2 reads ANQGSEA. This CDR3 spans 14 amino acids. CDR3 coding DNA: TGCAGCGTGGGCTTGATACCCTCCCACAATGAGCAGTTCTTC. As protein: CSVGLIPSHNEQFF.

This clonotype was detected only a few times. The V call is TRBV5-4, the J call TRBJ2-5; 10 bases map to TRBD2. This CDR3 contains 18 residues. CDR1 SGHNT and CDR2 YYREEE come from the germline V gene (reference sequence). The ends lost 0 bases at V and 5 bases at J; junction bases unmatched: 13. The CDR3, as DNA: TGTGCCAGCAGCTTGGCCCGGGGACTAGCGCCCATGAGGGAGACCCAGTACTTC. As protein: CASSLARGLAPMRETQYF.

This clonotype was observed a handful of times. The chain couples TRBV6-2 or TRBV6-3 to TRBJ1-5, with TRBD1 matching 8 bases. The length of the CDR3 is 15 residues. V trimming: 1 base; J trimming: 7 bases; junction bases outside the gene matches: 6. The germline CDR1 and CDR2 sequences are MNHEY and SVGEGT. CDR3 region: CASSYWEQGGQPQHF. The CDR3 nucleotides are TGTGCCAGCAGTTACTGGGAACAGGGGGGACAGCCCCAGCATTTT.

The rearrangement joins TRBV14 to TRBJ2-6; D perhaps matches TRBD2 (6 bases). CDR1 is SGHDN, CDR2 FVKESK, per germline. V gave up 4 bases and J gave up 3 bases, with 10 bases separating them. The length of the CDR3 is 15 residues. Written as DNA, the CDR3 is TGTGCCAGCAGCCTCGGGAGAGGTGGGGCCAACGTCCTGACTTTC. This sequence encodes CASSLGRGGANVLTF.

V is TRBV29-1 and J is TRBJ2-5; 9 positions match TRBD1. The CDR3 is 12 residues long. V lost 6 bases and J lost 5; bases outside the gene matches: 4. In germline, CDR1 is SQVTM, CDR2 ANQGSEA. The CDR3 coding sequence is TGCAGCGTCGGGACAGGGCGGGAGACCCAGTACTTC. Amino acids: CSVGTGRETQYF.

To note about this clonotype: Germline is not matched at one junction end, which may reflect a read error. CDR3 residues: CVSSDPGTRNFGEQFF. The DNA for the CDR3 is TGTGTCAGCAGTGACCCAGGGACACGGAATTTTGGTGAGCAGTTCTTC. The chain uses TRBV25-1 and TRBJ2-1, with D possibly TRBD1 on 6 matching bases. Germline-derived CDR1 and CDR2 are MGHDK and SYGVNS. There are 16 residues in the CDR3.

The gene calls are TRBV27 and TRBJ2-5, with 8 bases matching TRBD1. Per the germline V gene, CDR1 is MNHEY and CDR2 is SMNVEV (reference sequence). The CDR3 covers 14 residues. The V gene end was trimmed by 3 bases and the J gene end by 3 bases; junction bases not matched to a gene: 3. CDR3 residues: CASSLPTGEETQYF. Here the CDR3 DNA reads TGTGCCAGCAGTTTGCCGACAGGGGAAGAGACCCAGTACTTC.

The chain recombines TRBV4-2 with TRBJ2-7; D possibly corresponds to TRBD2 (5 bases). Looked up from germline, CDR1 is LGHNA and CDR2 is YNFKEQ. V was trimmed by 4 bases and J by 4 bases, leaving 14 bases between them. CDR3 length: 14 amino acids. Here the CDR3 reads CASSPLQEGYEQYF. CDR3 DNA sequence: TGTGCCAGCAGCCCCCTACAAGAGGGTTACGAGCAGTACTTC.

This clonotype was recorded a few times. This rearrangement joins TRBV29-1 to TRBJ1-2; 12 bases are a match to TRBD1. The CDR3 runs 12 residues. After removal of 6 bases from V and 8 bases from J, the junction contained 4 bases not matched to a gene. The V gene's germline CDR1 is SQVTM and CDR2 ANQGSEA. The CDR3 is CSVAGTGGGYTF. For the CDR3, the DNA is TGCAGCGTCGCCGGGACAGGGGGCGGCTACACCTTC.

The V call is TRBV27, the J call TRBJ2-1; D might be TRBD1 or TRBD2, each matching 5 bases. The germline V gene has CDR1 MNHEY and CDR2 SMNVEV (reference sequence). V was trimmed by 2 bases and J by 13 bases, leaving 21 bases between them. The CDR3 is 15 residues long. The CDR3 reads CASSLRDLDKNIQFF. The CDR3 DNA reads as TGTGCCAGCAGTTTAAGGGACCTGGATAAAAACATTCAGTTCTTC.

This clonotype has more than one count but fewer than ten. The rearrangement joins TRBV27 to TRBJ2-1; 8 nucleotides agree with TRBD1. Per the germline V gene, CDR1 is MNHEY and CDR2 is SMNVEV (reference sequence). The CDR3 sequence is 15 residues long. The junction had 8 bases not matched to a gene; V was cut back by 4 bases and J by 6 bases. The CDR3 DNA is TGTGCCAGCAGTTCAGGACAGGGAGGCTTCAATGAGCAGTTCTTC. Translating it yields CASSSGQGGFNEQFF.

The chain carries TRBV5-1 and TRBJ2-2; D is uncertain. The V gene lost 4 bases and the J gene lost 4 bases, with 5 bases spanning the gap. Germline V gene lookup returns CDR1 SGHRS and CDR2 YFSETQ. The CDR3 is 12 residues long. The CDR3, as DNA: TGCGCCAGCAGCATAAGCACCGGGGAGCTGTTTTTT. Residues: CASSISTGELFF.

For this clonotype: Sequence at one end of the junction differs from germline and may be a read error. The chain links TRBV12-3 or TRBV12-4 to TRBJ2-5; D ambiguous. This CDR3 comprises 11 residues. CDR3 nucleotide sequence: TGTGCCAGCGGAATGAGAGAGACCCAGGACTTC. This encodes CASGMRETQDF.

This sequence joins TRBV27 and TRBJ1-5; D remains unclear. This CDR3 comprises 15 residues. Trimming shortened V by 4 bases and J by 5 bases, and 15 bases separated the two germline ends. Germline CDR1 reads MNHEY; CDR2 reads SMNVEV (reference sequence). DNA of the CDR3: TGTGCCAGCAGTTCCCTCGCCCGGGGAGATCAGCCCCAGCATTTT. Translation: CASSSLARGDQPQHF.

About this clonotype itself: A read error may produce the germline difference seen at one junction end. The chain is built from TRBV4-2 and TRBJ1-2, with TRBD1 as a possible D gene (5 bases). The CDR3 runs 15 residues. The germline CDR1 and CDR2 sequences are LGHNA and YNFKEQ. The CDR3: CANSQYRQRNYGYTF. The CDR3, as DNA: TGTGCCAACAGCCAATATAGACAGCGAAACTATGGCTACACCTTC.

This clonotype was observed a handful of times. The J gene is TRBJ2-3, the V gene TRBV29-1; 11 bases agree with TRBD1. Trimming took 2 bases from V and 7 from J; bases not matched to a gene: 2. Germline V gives CDR1 SQVTM, CDR2 ANQGSEA. This CDR3 spans 13 amino acids. The CDR3 nucleotides are TGCAGCGTTGAACGGGACAGGGGGAATACGCAGTATTTT. Amino acid sequence: CSVERDRGNTQYF.

V gene TRBV7-9 combines with J gene TRBJ2-2; 9 bases agree with TRBD1. Germline loops: CDR1 SEHNR, CDR2 FQNEAQ (reference sequence). The CDR3 sequence is 18 residues long. V was clipped by 1 base and J by 1 base; unmatched bases: 7. The CDR3 reads CASSLDRQGEWNTGELFF. The CDR3 region has the DNA TGTGCCAGCAGCTTAGATCGACAGGGGGAGTGGAACACCGGGGAGCTGTTTTTT.

This chain connects TRBV29-1 to TRBJ1-2; D uncertain. Trimming took off 3 bases at V and 2 bases at J, with 13 bases between the two ends. Germline V gene lookup returns CDR1 SQVTM and CDR2 ANQGSEA. The length of the CDR3 is 14 residues. The CDR3 coding sequence is TGCAGCGTTGATGTAAAGAACGCCAACTATGGCTACACCTTC. This translates into CSVDVKNANYGYTF. Combining the CDR3 with reference TRBV29-1 and TRBJ1-2 gives the whole variable domain SAVISQKPSRDICQRGTSLTIQCQVDSQVTMMFWYRQQPGQSLTLIATANQGSEATYESGFVIDKFPISRPNLTFSTLTVSNMSPEDSSIYLCSVDVKNANYGYTFGSGTRLTVV.

V is TRBV14 and J is TRBJ2-7; D gene uncertain. V lost 0 bases and J 0 bases, leaving 9 bases between the germline ends. The CDR3 sequence is 15 residues long. Germline-derived CDR1 and CDR2 are SGHDN and FVKESK. CDR3 DNA sequence: TGTGCCAGCAGCCAAGATCATCTCAGCTCCTACGAGCAGTACTTC. Translation gives CASSQDHLSSYEQYF.

This rearrangement joins TRBV27 to TRBJ2-1, with D perhaps being TRBD1 or TRBD2 (5 bases each). The V and J ends lost 8 bases and 6 bases respectively, with 20 bases between them. Germline V lookup: CDR1 MNHEY, CDR2 SMNVEV (reference sequence). This CDR3 contains 15 residues. In nucleotides, the CDR3 is TGTGCCAGCGGCGCGGGCAGGGAGATCTGCAATGAGCAGTTCTTC. This encodes CASGAGREICNEQFF.

The V and J genes are TRBV4-3 and TRBJ2-3; 8 positions match TRBD2. CDR3 length equals 17 residues. The germline CDR1 and CDR2 sequences are LGHNA and YSLEER. V lost 0 bases and J lost 0; bases outside the gene matches: 5. CDR3 region: CASSQDRGGRSTDTQYF. The CDR3 region has the DNA TGCGCCAGCAGCCAAGACCGGGGGGGGAGAAGCACAGATACGCAGTATTTT.

The table lists this clonotype with many counts. The chain couples TRBV7-2 to TRBJ1-1; the D is unclear. Between the trimmed V and J ends, which lost 1 base and 0 bases, there was a span of 6 bases. CDR1 SGHTA and CDR2 FQGNSA come from the germline V gene. CDR3 length equals 14 residues. For the CDR3, the DNA is TGTGCCAGCAGCTTAGGACGTGTGAACACTGAAGCTTTCTTT. As protein: CASSLGRVNTEAFF.

This clonotype was observed a few times. The J gene is TRBJ1-2, the V gene TRBV4-2; D might be TRBD1 (6 bases). Germline values: CDR1 LGHNA, CDR2 YNFKEQ. V shed 0 bases and J shed 2 bases, with 13 bases lying between them. The CDR3 has 16 amino acids. CDR3: CASSQDGAGENYGYTF. The CDR3 DNA reads TGTGCCAGCAGCCAAGATGGGGCAGGGGAGAACTATGGCTACACCTTC.

The CDR3 coding sequence is TGTGCCAGCAGCTACGGGGGGTATAACACAGATACGCAGTATTTT. It specifies CASSYGGYNTDTQYF. The chain recombines TRBV7-8 with TRBJ2-3; TRBD2 matches 7 bases. Germline V gene lookup returns CDR1 SGHVS and CDR2 FQNEAQ. The CDR3 runs to 15 residues. V lost 4 bases and J lost 2; bases outside the gene matches: 6.